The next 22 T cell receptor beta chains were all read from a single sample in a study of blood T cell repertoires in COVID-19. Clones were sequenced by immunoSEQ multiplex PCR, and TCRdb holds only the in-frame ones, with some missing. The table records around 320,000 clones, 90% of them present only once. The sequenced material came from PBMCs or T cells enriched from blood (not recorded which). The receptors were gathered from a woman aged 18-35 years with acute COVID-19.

The CDR3 loop reads CASSIGQFTEAFF. The CDR3 DNA reads as TGTGCCAGTAGTATCGGACAATTCACTGAAGCTTTCTTT. This chain uses TRBV19 with TRBJ1-1; D perhaps matches TRBD1 (5 bases). Germline CDR1 reads LNHDA; CDR2 reads SQIVND (reference sequence). V was trimmed by 3 bases and J by 4 bases, leaving 9 bases between them. This CDR3 has 13 residues. Based on the CDR3 plus reference TRBV19 and TRBJ1-1, the full variable domain is DGGITQSPKYLFRKEGQNVTLSCEQNLNHDAMYWYRQDPGQGLRLIYYSQIVNDFQKGDIAEGYSVSREKKESFPLTVTSAQKNPTAFYLCASSIGQFTEAFFGQGTRLTVV.

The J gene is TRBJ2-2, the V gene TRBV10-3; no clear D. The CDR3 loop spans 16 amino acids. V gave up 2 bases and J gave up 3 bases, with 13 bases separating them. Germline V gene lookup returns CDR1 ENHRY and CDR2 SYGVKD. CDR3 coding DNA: TGTGCCATCAGTGAGAGGAGTAGCTCGGACACCGGGGAGCTGTTTTTT. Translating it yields CAISERSSSDTGELFF.

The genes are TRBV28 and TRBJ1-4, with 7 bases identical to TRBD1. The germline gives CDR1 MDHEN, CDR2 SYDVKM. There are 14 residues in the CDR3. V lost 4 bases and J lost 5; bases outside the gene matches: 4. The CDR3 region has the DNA TGTGCCAGCAGTTACAGGGGACAGAATGAAAAACTGTTTTTT. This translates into CASSYRGQNEKLFF.

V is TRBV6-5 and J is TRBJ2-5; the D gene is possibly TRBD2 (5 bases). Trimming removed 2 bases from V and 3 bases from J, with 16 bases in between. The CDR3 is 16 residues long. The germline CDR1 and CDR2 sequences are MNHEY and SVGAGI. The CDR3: CASSYAPPRGEETQYF. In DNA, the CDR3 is TGTGCCAGCAGTTACGCCCCCCCCCGGGGTGAAGAGACCCAGTACTTC.

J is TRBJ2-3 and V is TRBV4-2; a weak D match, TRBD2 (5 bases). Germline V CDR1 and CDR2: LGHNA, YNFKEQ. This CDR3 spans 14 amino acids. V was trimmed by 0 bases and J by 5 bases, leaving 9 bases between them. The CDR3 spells CASSQDSRGDTQYF. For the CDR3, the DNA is TGTGCCAGCAGCCAAGATTCACGGGGAGATACGCAGTATTTT.

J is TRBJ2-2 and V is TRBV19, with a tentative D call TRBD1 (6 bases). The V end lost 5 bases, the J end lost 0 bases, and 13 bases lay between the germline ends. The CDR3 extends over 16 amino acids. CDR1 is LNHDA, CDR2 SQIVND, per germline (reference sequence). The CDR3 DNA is TGTGCCAGTAGTGGCAGGGGATTTGCGAACACCGGGGAGCTGTTTTTT. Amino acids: CASSGRGFANTGELFF.

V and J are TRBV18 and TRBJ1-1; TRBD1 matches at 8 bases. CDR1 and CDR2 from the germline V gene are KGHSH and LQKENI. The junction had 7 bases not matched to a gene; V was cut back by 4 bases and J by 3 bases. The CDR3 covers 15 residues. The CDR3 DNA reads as TGTGCCAGCTCACAATCCGGACAGGGATACACTGAAGCTTTCTTT. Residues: CASSQSGQGYTEAFF.

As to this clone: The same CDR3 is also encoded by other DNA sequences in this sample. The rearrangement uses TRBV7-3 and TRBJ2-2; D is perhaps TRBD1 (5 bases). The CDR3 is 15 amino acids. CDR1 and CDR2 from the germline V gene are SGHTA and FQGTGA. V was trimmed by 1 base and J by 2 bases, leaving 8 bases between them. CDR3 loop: CASSLNGANTGELFF. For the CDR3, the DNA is TGTGCCAGCAGCTTAAATGGGGCTAACACCGGGGAGCTGTTTTTT.

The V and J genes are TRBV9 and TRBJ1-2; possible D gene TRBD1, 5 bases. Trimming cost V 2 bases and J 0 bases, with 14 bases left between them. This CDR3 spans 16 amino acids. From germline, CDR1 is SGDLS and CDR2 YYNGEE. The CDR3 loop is CASSVTGTGTNYGYTF. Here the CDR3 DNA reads TGTGCCAGCAGCGTCACTGGTACAGGCACTAACTATGGCTACACCTTC.

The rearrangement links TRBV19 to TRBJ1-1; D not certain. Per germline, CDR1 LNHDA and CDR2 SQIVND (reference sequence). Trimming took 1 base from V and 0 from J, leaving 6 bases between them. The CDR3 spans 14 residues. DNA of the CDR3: TGTGCCAGTAGTATAGTGGGAGTGAACACTGAAGCTTTCTTT. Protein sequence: CASSIVGVNTEAFF.

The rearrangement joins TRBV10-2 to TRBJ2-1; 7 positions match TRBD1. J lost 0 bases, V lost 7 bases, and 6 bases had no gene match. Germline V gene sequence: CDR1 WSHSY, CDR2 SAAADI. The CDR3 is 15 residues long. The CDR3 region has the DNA TGCGCCAGCACCATACAGGGGAGCTCCTACAATGAGCAGTTCTTC. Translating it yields CASTIQGSSYNEQFF.

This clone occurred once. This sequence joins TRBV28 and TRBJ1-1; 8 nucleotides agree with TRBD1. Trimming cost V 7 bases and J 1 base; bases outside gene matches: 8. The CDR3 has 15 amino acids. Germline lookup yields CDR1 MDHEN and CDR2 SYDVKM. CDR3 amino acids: CASIPPGQANTEAFF. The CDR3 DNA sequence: TGTGCCAGCATCCCCCCGGGACAGGCGAACACTGAAGCTTTCTTT.

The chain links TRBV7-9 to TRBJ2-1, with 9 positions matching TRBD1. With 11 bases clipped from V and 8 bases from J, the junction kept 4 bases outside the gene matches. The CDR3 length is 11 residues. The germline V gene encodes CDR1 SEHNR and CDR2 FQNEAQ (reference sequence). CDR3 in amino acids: CAEQGAYEQFF. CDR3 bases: TGTGCCGAACAGGGGGCGTATGAGCAGTTCTTC.

CDR3 region: CASTGQGSYFQPNQPQHF. DNA for the CDR3: TGTGCCAGTACGGGTCAGGGGTCCTACTTTCAACCCAATCAGCCCCAGCATTTT. The V and J genes are TRBV19 and TRBJ1-5; D possibly corresponds to TRBD1 (6 bases). V was shortened by 7 bases and J by 3 bases, with 25 bases between the two germline ends. The CDR3 length is 18 residues. CDR1 is LNHDA, CDR2 SQIVND, per germline (reference sequence).

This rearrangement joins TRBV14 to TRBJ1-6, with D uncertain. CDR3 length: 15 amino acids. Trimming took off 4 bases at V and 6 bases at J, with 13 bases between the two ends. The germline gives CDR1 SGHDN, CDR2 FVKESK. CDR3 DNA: TGTGCCAGCAGCCCTGGAGAAAGACTTAATTCACCCCTCCACTTT. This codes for CASSPGERLNSPLHF.

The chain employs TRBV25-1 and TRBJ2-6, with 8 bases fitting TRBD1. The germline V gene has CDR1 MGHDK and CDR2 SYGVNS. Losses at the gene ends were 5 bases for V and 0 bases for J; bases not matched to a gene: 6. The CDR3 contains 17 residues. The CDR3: CASSPGQGLSGANVLTF. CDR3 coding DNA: TGTGCCAGCAGTCCCGGACAGGGCCTCTCTGGGGCCAACGTCCTGACTTTC.

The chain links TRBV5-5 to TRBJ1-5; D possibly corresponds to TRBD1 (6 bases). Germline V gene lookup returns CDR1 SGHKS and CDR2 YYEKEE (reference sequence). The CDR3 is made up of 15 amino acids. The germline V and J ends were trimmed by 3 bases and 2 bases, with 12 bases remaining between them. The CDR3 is CASSSDRSGNQPQHF. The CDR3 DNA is TGTGCCAGCAGCTCCGACAGGTCCGGCAATCAGCCCCAGCATTTT.

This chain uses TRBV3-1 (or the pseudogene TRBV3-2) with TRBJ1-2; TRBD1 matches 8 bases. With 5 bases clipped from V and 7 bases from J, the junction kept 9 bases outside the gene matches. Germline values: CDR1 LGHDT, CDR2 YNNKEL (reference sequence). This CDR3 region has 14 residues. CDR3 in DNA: TGTGCCAGCAGCTTAGGACAGGGTGGCAGTGGCTACACCTTC. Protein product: CASSLGQGGSGYTF.

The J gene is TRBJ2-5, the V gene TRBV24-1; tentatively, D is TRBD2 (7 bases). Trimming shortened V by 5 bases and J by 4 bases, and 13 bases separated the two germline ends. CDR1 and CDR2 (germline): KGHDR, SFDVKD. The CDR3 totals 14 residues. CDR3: CATSVGGGLETQYF. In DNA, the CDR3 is TGTGCCACCAGTGTAGGGGGGGGGTTAGAGACCCAGTACTTC.

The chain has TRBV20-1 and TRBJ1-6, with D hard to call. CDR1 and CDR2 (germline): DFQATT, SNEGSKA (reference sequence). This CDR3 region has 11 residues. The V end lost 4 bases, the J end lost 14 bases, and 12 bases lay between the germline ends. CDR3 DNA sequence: TGCAGTGCTATCCTCCTCGGGGCCCTCCACTTT. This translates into CSAILLGALHF.

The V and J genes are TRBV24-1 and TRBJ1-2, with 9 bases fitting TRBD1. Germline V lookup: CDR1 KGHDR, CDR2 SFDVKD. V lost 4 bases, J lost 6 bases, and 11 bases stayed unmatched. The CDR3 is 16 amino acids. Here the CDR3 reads CATSDSAGQGLNGYTF. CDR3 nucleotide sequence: TGTGCCACCAGTGACTCGGCGGGACAGGGTTTAAATGGCTACACCTTC.

CDR3 in amino acids: CASSPGLAIYNEQFF. The CDR3 nucleotides read TGTGCCAGCTCACCGGGACTAGCGATATACAATGAGCAGTTCTTC. The gene calls are TRBV18 and TRBJ2-1; TRBD2 aligns across 10 bases. Trimming cost V 3 bases and J 4 bases; bases outside gene matches: 3. CDR3 length equals 15 residues. CDR1 and CDR2 from the germline V gene are KGHSH and LQKENI.